This entry is about one T cell receptor (beta chain). The antigen is not known. The data were taken from a study of tumor-infiltrating lymphocytes in localized non-small cell lung cancer. Study conclusions and caveats: Compared with uninvolved lung, tumors showed higher T cell infiltration by TCRbeta sequencing.

Per germline, CDR1 SGHRS and CDR2 YFSETQ. The V end lost 3 bases, the J end lost 6 bases, and 9 bases lay between the germline ends. This CDR3 is built from 12 residues. Produced via immunoSEQ multiplex PCR; TCRdb's table is partial and in-frame only. The sample yields approximately 12,000 clones, just over 65% seen once. This chain links TRBV5-1 with TRBJ1-1; D unclear. The TCR originated in a human donor with non-small cell lung cancer. Sequencing was done on a sample of uninvolved lung tissue not adjacent to the tumor. CDR3 in DNA: TGCGCCAGCAGCTCCCATAACGCTGAAGCTTTCTTT. Protein: CASSSHNAEAFF.